The rows below give T cell receptor beta chains drawn from one sample of a study of control samples from healthy donors and cancer patients. Data came from immunoSEQ multiplex PCR; TCRdb stores just in-frame clones and leaves some out. The data show 150,000 to 200,000 clones, with 85% to 95% seen just once and roughly 1.5% held by the top ten. Input material: blood. These receptors were collected from a man between 18 and 35 years old in good health. The CDR3 runs from the conserved cysteine through the conserved F or W. The order of the fields is D gene, CDR3 length, J gene, clone size, V gene, CDR3 protein, CDR3 DNA. The D gene is left open where the match is weak. Part of the rows lack a size; the others show once, few, many or a class for expanded clones.

>.|19|TRBJ2-3|.|TRBV21-1
CASSLLLTFSGESTDTQYF
TGTGCCAGCAGCCTTCTACTCACCTTTAGCGGGGAGAGCACAGATACGCAGTATTTT
>.|15|TRBJ2-3|.|TRBV19
CASSKDRVITDTQYF
TGTGCCAGTAGTAAGGATCGTGTGATCACAGATACGCAGTATTTT
>.|15|TRBJ1-3|.|TRBV5-8
CASSLGSISGNTIYF
TGTGCCAGCAGCTTAGGCAGCATCTCTGGAAACACCATATATTTT
>.|16|TRBJ1-3|.|TRBV5-5
CASSWREKVSGNTIYF
TGTGCCAGCAGCTGGAGGGAGAAGGTCTCTGGAAACACCATATATTTT
>.|16|TRBJ1-2|.|TRBV6-1
CASSEWGTLGNYGYTF
TGTGCCAGCAGTGAATGGGGGACTTTGGGGAACTATGGCTACACCTTC
>.|19|TRBJ2-3|.|TRBV2
CASSENNLSEGGPTDTQYF
TGTGCCAGCAGTGAAAACAACTTAAGCGAGGGGGGGCCGACAGATACGCAGTATTTT
>TRBD1|16|TRBJ2-1|.|TRBV24-1
CATSGGTGAGYNEQFF
TGTGCCACCAGTGGGGGAACAGGGGCCGGGTACAATGAGCAGTTCTTC
>.|16|TRBJ1-4|once|TRBV7-8
CASSLVGSRWGEKLFF
TGTGCCAGCAGCTTAGTCGGGAGTCGTTGGGGTGAAAAACTGTTTTTT
>.|12|TRBJ2-7|.|TRBV3-1/TRBV3-2
CASSQAWYEQYF
TGTGCCAGCAGCCAAGCCTGGTACGAGCAGTACTTC
>.|13|TRBJ1-6|.|TRBV30
CAWTGQSNSPLHF
TGTGCCTGGACGGGACAAAGTAATTCACCCCTCCACTTT
>TRBD2|15|TRBJ2-7|.|TRBV6-5
CASSKKGLAGFEQYF
TGTGCCAGCAGCAAGAAGGGACTAGCGGGGTTCGAGCAGTACTTC
>.|11|TRBJ1-2|.|TRBV30
CAWNSIYGYTF
TGTGCCTGGAACAGTATCTATGGCTACACCTTC
>TRBD1|15|TRBJ2-1|.|TRBV5-1
CASSRDRGPDNEQFF
TGCGCCAGCAGCAGAGACAGGGGGCCTGACAATGAGCAGTTCTTC
>.|16|TRBJ2-3|.|TRBV7-2
CASSFRNRQYTDTQYF
TGTGCCAGCAGCTTCCGAAACCGACAGTACACAGATACGCAGTATTTT
>.|14|TRBJ2-2|.|TRBV29-1
CKTDRRVCTGELFF
TGCAAGACCGACAGGCGAGTCTGCACCGGGGAGCTGTTTTTT
>.|15|TRBJ2-2|.|TRBV24-1
CATSDWDGGTGELFF
TGTGCCACCAGTGACTGGGATGGAGGAACCGGGGAGCTGTTTTTT
>TRBD1|13|TRBJ1-2|.|TRBV29-1
CSVPGQGDYGYTF
TGCAGCGTTCCGGGACAGGGAGATTACGGCTACACCTTC
>.|14|TRBJ1-1|.|TRBV28
CASSTRRELTEAFF
TGTGCCAGCAGTACCCGACGGGAGCTCACTGAAGCTTTCTTT
>.|11|TRBJ1-2|.|TRBV29-1
CSVETENGYTF
TGCAGCGTTGAAACGGAAAATGGCTACACCTTC
>.|14|TRBJ1-1|.|TRBV7-2
CASSLSWAGPEAFF
TGTGCCAGCAGCTTGTCTTGGGCCGGGCCTGAAGCTTTCTTT
>.|15|TRBJ2-5|once|TRBV5-6
CASSFNAQTQETQYF
TGTGCCAGCAGCTTCAACGCACAGACACAAGAGACCCAGTACTTC
>.|14|TRBJ2-3|once|TRBV5-6
CASSLAKATDTQYF
TGTGCCAGCAGCTTAGCCAAAGCCACAGATACGCAGTATTTT
>.|14|TRBJ2-2|once|TRBV7-3
CASSLGANTGELFF
TGTGCCAGCAGCTTAGGCGCGAACACCGGGGAGCTGTTTTTT
>TRBD2|15|TRBJ2-3|.|TRBV9
CASSAPLTSGDTQYF
TGTGCCAGCAGCGCCCCCCTCACTAGCGGTGATACGCAGTATTTT
>.|16|TRBJ1-2|.|TRBV28
CASTHWGGRENYGYTF
TGTGCCAGCACCCACTGGGGGGGGAGGGAAAACTATGGCTACACCTTC
>TRBD1|13|TRBJ2-3|.|TRBV30
CAWSSTGVDTQYF
TGTGCCTGGAGTTCTACAGGGGTGGATACGCAGTATTTT
>.|12|TRBJ2-3|.|TRBV12-3/TRBV12-4
CASSPASDTQYF
TGTGCCAGCAGCCCCGCTTCCGATACGCAGTATTTT
>.|17|TRBJ2-7|.|TRBV28
CASSLWEGRPLPYEQYF
TGTGCCAGCAGTTTATGGGAGGGGCGGCCCCTTCCCTACGAGCAGTACTTC
>TRBD1|13|TRBJ1-1|.|TRBV18
CASSRTGDTEAFF
TGTGCCAGCTCACGGACAGGGGATACTGAAGCTTTCTTT
>.|14|TRBJ1-3|.|TRBV15
CATSRRTAGNTIYF
TGTGCCACCAGCCGTCGGACGGCTGGAAACACCATATATTTT
>TRBD1|18|TRBJ1-1|.|TRBV7-9
CASGPLRGDRGRMTEAFF
TGTGCCAGCGGACCACTAAGGGGGGACAGGGGGCGGATGACTGAAGCTTTCTTT
>.|15|TRBJ2-7|.|TRBV6-5
CASMVNRGGYSEQYF
TGTGCCAGCATGGTGAACAGGGGAGGATATTCCGAGCAGTACTTC
>.|11|TRBJ2-2|.|TRBV20-1
CSARDSGELFF
TGCAGTGCTAGAGATAGCGGGGAGCTGTTTTTT
>TRBD2|16|TRBJ2-3|.|TRBV24-1
CATSDSSGGVVDTQYF
TGTGCCACCAGTGACTCTAGCGGGGGGGTAGTAGATACGCAGTATTTT
>.|14|TRBJ1-1|.|TRBV7-2
CASSLAAGRTEAFF
TGTGCCAGCAGCTTAGCGGCAGGGAGGACTGAAGCTTTCTTT
>TRBD2|15|TRBJ2-7|.|TRBV18
CASSQSTSGLGEQYF
TGTGCCAGCTCACAGTCGACTAGCGGACTGGGCGAGCAGTACTTC
>TRBD1|16|TRBJ2-7|.|TRBV15
CATSRYTGGASYEQYF
TGTGCCACCAGTAGATATACAGGGGGCGCGTCCTACGAGCAGTACTTC
>.|13|TRBJ2-2|.|TRBV18
CASSPYPAGELFF
TGTGCCAGCTCACCATACCCGGCCGGGGAGCTGTTTTTT
>.|15|TRBJ1-3|.|TRBV6-5
CASSYSFLGGNTIYF
TGTGCCAGCAGTTACTCATTCCTGGGCGGAAACACCATATATTTT
>TRBD2|17|TRBJ2-3|.|TRBV7-8
CASSSASGGFSTDTQYF
TGTGCCAGCAGCTCAGCTAGCGGGGGGTTTAGCACAGATACGCAGTATTTT
>.|12|TRBJ2-1|.|TRBV2
CASSVAYNEQFF
TGTGCCAGCAGTGTTGCTTACAATGAGCAGTTCTTC
>TRBD1|18|TRBJ1-3|.|TRBV5-6
CASSLRQGALYSGNTIYF
TGTGCCAGCAGCTTGAGGCAGGGGGCCCTTTACTCTGGAAACACCATATATTTT
>TRBD1|15|TRBJ1-2|once|TRBV5-1
CASRQDRASIYGYTF
TGCGCCAGCAGACAGGACAGGGCTTCGATTTATGGCTACACCTTC
>TRBD1|16|TRBJ1-6|once|TRBV3-1/TRBV3-2
CASSQDQGAGYSPLHF
TGTGCCAGCAGCCAAGATCAGGGGGCAGGTTATTCACCCCTCCACTTT
>.|15|TRBJ2-5|.|TRBV11-1
CASSLEGGQQETQYF
TGTGCCAGCAGCTTAGAGGGGGGACAGCAAGAGACCCAGTACTTC
>.|17|TRBJ1-4|.|TRBV5-6
CASSNAVGALYDEKLFF
TGTGCCAGCAGCAACGCAGTAGGGGCGCTGTATGATGAAAAACTGTTTTTT
>.|14|TRBJ1-5|few|TRBV19
CASNSREGHQPQHF
TGTGCCAGTAACTCCCGGGAGGGACATCAGCCCCAGCATTTT
>TRBD1|15|TRBJ1-4|.|TRBV3-1/TRBV3-2
CASSPQTGLDEKLFF
TGTGCCAGCAGCCCCCAGACAGGGCTGGATGAAAAACTGTTTTTT
>.|12|TRBJ2-1|.|TRBV7-9
CAAGANYNEQFF
TGTGCCGCGGGGGCCAACTACAATGAGCAGTTCTTC
>TRBD1|14|TRBJ2-7|.|TRBV7-2
CASTLRQGTYEQYF
TGTGCCAGCACCCTCCGACAGGGGACCTACGAGCAGTACTTC
>TRBD1|15|TRBJ1-3|.|TRBV5-4
CASSTPGQEGGTIYF
TGTGCCAGCAGCACCCCCGGACAGGAGGGAGGCACCATATATTTT
>TRBD1|16|TRBJ2-1|.|TRBV9
CASSPWGTGGNNEQFF
TGTGCCAGCAGCCCCTGGGGGACAGGGGGGAACAATGAGCAGTTCTTC
>TRBD2|15|TRBJ2-5|once|TRBV3-1/TRBV3-2
CASSQLAGGGETQYF
TGTGCCAGCAGCCAATTAGCGGGGGGCGGGGAGACCCAGTACTTC
>.|13|TRBJ2-7|.|TRBV30
CAWSVLLKTEQYF
TGTGCCTGGAGTGTATTACTCAAGACCGAGCAGTACTTC
>.|15|TRBJ2-2|.|TRBV7-3
CASSPAGSNTGELFF
TGTGCCAGCAGTCCTGCGGGGTCGAACACCGGGGAGCTGTTTTTT
>TRBD1|15|TRBJ2-1|.|TRBV7-9
CASSLATGIIDEQFF
TGTGCCAGCAGCTTAGCGACAGGGATAATCGATGAGCAGTTCTTC
>.|15|TRBJ2-3|.|TRBV10-1
CASRKGGISTDTQYF
TGCGCCAGCAGGAAAGGGGGGATTAGCACAGATACGCAGTATTTT
>.|15|TRBJ1-5|.|TRBV6-6
CASRINGDSNQPQHF
TGTGCCAGCAGGATAAACGGGGATAGCAATCAGCCCCAGCATTTT
>TRBD1|15|TRBJ1-5|once|TRBV3-1/TRBV3-2
CASSQQTGDAQPQHF
TGTGCCAGCAGCCAGCAGACAGGGGACGCCCAGCCCCAGCATTTT